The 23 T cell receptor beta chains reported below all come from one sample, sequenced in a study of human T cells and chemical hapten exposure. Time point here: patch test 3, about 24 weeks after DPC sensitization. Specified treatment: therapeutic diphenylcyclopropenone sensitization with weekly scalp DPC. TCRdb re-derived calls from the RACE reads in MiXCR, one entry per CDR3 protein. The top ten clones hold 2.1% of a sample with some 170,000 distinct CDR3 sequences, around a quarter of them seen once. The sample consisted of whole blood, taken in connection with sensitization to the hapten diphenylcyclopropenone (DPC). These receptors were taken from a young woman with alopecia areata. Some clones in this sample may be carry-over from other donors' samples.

The CDR3 loop is CASSALSTDTQYF. In nucleotides, the CDR3 is TGTGCCAGCAGTGCCCTTAGCACAGATACGCAGTATTTT. V is TRBV25-1 and J is TRBJ2-3; D not certain. The CDR3 has 13 amino acids. Per the germline V gene, CDR1 is MGHDK and CDR2 is SYGVNS. V lost 4 bases and J lost 0, with 5 bases in between.

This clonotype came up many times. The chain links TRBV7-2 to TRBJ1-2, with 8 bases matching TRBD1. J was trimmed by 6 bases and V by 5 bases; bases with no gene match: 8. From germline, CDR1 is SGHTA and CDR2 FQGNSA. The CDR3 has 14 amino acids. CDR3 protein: CASSPGQGRNGYTF. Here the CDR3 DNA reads TGTGCCAGCAGCCCCGGACAGGGTCGGAATGGCTACACCTTC.

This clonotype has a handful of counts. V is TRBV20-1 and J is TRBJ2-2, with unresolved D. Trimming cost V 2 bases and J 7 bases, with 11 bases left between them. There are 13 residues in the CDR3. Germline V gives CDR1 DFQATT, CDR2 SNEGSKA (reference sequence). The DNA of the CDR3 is TGCAGTGCTAGACCCACCTTCCTCGGGGAGCTGTTTTTT. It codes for CSARPTFLGELFF.

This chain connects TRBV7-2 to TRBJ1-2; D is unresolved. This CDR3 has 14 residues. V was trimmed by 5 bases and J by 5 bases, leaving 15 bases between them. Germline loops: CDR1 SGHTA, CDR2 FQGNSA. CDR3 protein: CASSRLRTDYGYTF. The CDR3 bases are TGTGCCAGCAGCCGCCTCCGGACGGATTATGGCTACACCTTC. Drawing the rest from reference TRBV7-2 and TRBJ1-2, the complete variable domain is GAGVSQSPSNKVTEKGKDVELRCDPISGHTALYWYRQSLGQGLEFLIYFQGNSAPDKSGLPSDRFSAERTGGSVSTLTIQRTQQEDSAVYLCASSRLRTDYGYTFGSGTRLTVV.

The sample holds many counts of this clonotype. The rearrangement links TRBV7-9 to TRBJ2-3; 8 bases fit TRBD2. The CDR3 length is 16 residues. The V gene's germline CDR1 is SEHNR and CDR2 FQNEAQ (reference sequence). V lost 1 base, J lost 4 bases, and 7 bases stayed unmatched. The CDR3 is CASSLGPRGDPDTQYF. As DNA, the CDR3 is TGTGCCAGCAGCTTAGGTCCGCGGGGGGACCCAGATACGCAGTATTTT.

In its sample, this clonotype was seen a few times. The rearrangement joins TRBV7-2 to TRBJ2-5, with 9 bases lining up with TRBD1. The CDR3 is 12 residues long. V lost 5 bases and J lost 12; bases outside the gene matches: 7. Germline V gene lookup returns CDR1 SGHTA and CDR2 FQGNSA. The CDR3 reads CASSIRDRVKYF. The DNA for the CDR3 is TGTGCCAGCAGCATCAGGGACAGGGTGAAGTACTTC. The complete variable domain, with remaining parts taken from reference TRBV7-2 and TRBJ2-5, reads GAGVSQSPSNKVTEKGKDVELRCDPISGHTALYWYRQSLGQGLEFLIYFQGNSAPDKSGLPSDRFSAERTGGSVSTLTIQRTQQEDSAVYLCASSIRDRVKYFGPGTRLLVL.

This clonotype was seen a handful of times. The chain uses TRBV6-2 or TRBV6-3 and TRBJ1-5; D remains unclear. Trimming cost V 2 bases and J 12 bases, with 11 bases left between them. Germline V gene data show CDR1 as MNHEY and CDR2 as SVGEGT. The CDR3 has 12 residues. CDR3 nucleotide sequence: TGTGCCAGCAGTTACCCCTCCGGGCACCAGCATTTT. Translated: CASSYPSGHQHF.

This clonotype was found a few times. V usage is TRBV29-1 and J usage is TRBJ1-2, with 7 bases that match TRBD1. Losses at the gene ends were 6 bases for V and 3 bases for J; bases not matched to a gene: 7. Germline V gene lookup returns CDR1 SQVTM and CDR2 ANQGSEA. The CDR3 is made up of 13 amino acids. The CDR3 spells CSVEGAGDYGYTF. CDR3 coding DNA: TGCAGCGTCGAGGGGGCAGGGGACTATGGCTACACCTTC.

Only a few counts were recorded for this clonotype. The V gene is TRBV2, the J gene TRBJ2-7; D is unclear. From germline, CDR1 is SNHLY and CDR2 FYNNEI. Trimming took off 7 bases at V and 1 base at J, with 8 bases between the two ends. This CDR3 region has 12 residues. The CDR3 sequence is CASKKQSYEQYF. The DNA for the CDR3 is TGTGCCAGCAAGAAACAGTCCTACGAGCAGTACTTC.

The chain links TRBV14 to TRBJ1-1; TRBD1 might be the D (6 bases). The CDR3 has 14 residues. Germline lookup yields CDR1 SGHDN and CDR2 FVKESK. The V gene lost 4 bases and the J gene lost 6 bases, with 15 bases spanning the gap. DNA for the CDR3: TGTGCCAGCAGCCGTTTAGGGGGAATGGCTGAAGCTTTCTTT. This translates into CASSRLGGMAEAFF.

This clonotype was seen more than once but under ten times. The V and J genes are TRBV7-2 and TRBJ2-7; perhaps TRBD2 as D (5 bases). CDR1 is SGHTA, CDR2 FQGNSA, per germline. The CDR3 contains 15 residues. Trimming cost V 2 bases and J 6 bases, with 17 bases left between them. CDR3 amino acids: CASSLIPNLRGEQYF. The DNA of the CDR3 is TGTGCCAGCAGCTTAATTCCTAACCTTCGGGGCGAGCAGTACTTC. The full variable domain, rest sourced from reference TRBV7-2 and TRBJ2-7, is GAGVSQSPSNKVTEKGKDVELRCDPISGHTALYWYRQSLGQGLEFLIYFQGNSAPDKSGLPSDRFSAERTGGSVSTLTIQRTQQEDSAVYLCASSLIPNLRGEQYFGPGTRLTVT.

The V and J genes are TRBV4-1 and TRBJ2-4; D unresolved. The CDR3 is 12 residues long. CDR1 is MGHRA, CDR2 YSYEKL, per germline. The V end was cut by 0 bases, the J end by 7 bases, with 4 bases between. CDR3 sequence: CASSQDANIQYF. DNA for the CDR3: TGCGCCAGCAGCCAAGACGCGAACATTCAGTACTTC.

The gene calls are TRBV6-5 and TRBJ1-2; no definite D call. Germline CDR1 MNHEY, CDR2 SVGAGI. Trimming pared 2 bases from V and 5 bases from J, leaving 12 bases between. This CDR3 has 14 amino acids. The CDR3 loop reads CASSYLGSQYGYTF. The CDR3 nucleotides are TGTGCCAGCAGTTACCTCGGGAGTCAGTATGGCTACACCTTC.

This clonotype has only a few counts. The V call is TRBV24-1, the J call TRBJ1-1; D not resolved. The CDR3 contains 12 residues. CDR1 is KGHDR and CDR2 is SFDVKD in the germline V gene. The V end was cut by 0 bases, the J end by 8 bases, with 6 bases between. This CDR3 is CATSDLRGEAFF. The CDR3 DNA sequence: TGTGCCACCAGTGATTTGAGAGGGGAAGCTTTCTTT.

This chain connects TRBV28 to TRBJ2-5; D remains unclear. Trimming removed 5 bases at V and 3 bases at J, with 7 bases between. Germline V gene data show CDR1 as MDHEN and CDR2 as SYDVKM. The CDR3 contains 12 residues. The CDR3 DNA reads TGTGCCAGCAGTCCAATAGAAGAGACCCAGTACTTC. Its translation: CASSPIEETQYF.

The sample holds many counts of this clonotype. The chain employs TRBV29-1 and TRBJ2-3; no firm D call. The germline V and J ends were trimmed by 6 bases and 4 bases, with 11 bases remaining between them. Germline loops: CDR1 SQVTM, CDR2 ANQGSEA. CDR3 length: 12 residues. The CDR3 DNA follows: TGCAGCGTCAACGAGTCTCCAGATACGCAGTATTTT. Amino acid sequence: CSVNESPDTQYF.

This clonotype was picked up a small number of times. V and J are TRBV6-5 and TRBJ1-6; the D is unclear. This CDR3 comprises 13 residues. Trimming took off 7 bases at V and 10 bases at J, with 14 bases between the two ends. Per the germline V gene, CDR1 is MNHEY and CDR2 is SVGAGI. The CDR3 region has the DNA TGTGCCAGCAATTATAAGATTGGATCACCCCTCCACTTT. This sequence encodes CASNYKIGSPLHF.

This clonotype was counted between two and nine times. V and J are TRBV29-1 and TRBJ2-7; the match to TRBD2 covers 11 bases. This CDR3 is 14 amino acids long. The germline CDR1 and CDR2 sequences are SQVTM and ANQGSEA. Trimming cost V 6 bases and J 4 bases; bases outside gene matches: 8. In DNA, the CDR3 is TGCAGCGTCTTTCTAGCGGGAGGTAATTACGAGCAGTACTTC. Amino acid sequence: CSVFLAGGNYEQYF.

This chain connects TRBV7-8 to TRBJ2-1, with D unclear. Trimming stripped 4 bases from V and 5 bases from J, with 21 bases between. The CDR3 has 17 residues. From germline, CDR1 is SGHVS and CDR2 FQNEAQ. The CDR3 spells CASSSERLGSPNNEQFF. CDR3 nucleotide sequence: TGTGCCAGCAGCTCTGAGAGGTTGGGGTCCCCGAACAATGAGCAGTTCTTC.

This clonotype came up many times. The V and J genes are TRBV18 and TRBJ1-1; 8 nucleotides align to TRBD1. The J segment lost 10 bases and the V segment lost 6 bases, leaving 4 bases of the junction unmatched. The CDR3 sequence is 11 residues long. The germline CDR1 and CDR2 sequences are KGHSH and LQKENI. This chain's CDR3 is CASSDRVGAFF. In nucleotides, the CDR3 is TGTGCCAGCTCGGACAGGGTTGGAGCTTTCTTT.

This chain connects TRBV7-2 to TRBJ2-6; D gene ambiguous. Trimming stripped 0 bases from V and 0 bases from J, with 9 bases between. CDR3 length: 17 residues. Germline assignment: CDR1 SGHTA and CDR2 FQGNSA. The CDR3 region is CASSLAAAGSGANVLTF. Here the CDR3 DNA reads TGTGCCAGCAGCTTAGCTGCGGCTGGCTCTGGGGCCAACGTCCTGACTTTC.

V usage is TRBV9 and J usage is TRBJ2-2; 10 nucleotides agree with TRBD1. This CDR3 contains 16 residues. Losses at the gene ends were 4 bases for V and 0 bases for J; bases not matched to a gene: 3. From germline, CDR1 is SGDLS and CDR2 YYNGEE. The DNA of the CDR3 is TGTGCCAGCAGCATGGGACAGGGGACGAACACCGGGGAGCTGTTTTTT. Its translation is CASSMGQGTNTGELFF.

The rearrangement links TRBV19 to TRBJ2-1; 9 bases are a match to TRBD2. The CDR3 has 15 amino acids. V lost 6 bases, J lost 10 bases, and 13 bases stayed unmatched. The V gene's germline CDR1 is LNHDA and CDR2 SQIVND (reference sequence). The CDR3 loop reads CASRAEREASPEQFF. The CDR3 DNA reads TGTGCCAGTAGGGCGGAGCGGGAGGCCTCCCCCGAGCAGTTCTTC.